The clone carrying this T cell receptor (beta chain) was detected a few times. Its antigen is not identified. With the ViraFEST assay, the study expanded antigen-specific CD4+ T cells using viral peptide pools, then sequenced them. Researchers isolated CD4+ T cells once approximately eleven days of culture had elapsed. Nucleocapsid antibodies stayed negative before and after vaccination, showing no earlier SARS-CoV-2 infection. Supplemented with 8.5 to 10 IU/ml IL-2 and 10 ug/ml peptides, two million PBMC per well were kept in culture. A half-volume exchange with IL-2 medium occurred on days 3 and 7. TCRdb keeps only in-frame clones here, not all; method: immunoSEQ multiplex PCR. Found here are 20,000 to 30,000 clones, 55% to 75% of them singletons; the top ten hold about an eighth. The CDR3 has 15 residues. V was pared by 2 bases and J by 0 bases, with 0 bases of the junction left unmatched. Germline V gene lookup returns CDR1 MRHNA and CDR2 SNTAGT.

This specimen comes from a study of vaccination effects on CD4 cells after COVID-19. This TCR was recovered from a human donor who received a COVID-19 vaccine. The material sequenced was CD4+ T cells from PBMCs cultured with HCoV-OC43 spike peptides, taken before COVID-19 vaccination. Noted subset: HCoV-OC43 spike overlapping peptide pool stimulation. This chain uses TRBV6-4 with TRBJ2-7, with 11 bases fitting TRBD2. CDR3 sequence reads: CASSDGTSGSYEQYF. CDR3 bases: TGTGCCAGCAGTGACGGGACTAGCGGCTCCTACGAGCAGTACTTC.